Below, 9 T cell receptor beta chains from the same sample are listed, as sequenced in a study of T cells in localized non-small cell lung cancer. Assay used: immunoSEQ multiplex PCR; TCRdb lists only in-frame clones, some missing. The sample consists of about 960 clones, roughly a fifth of them appearing once. Sequencing was performed on lung tumor tissue, taken before any cancer treatment. These receptors originate from a man aged 40-75 years with stage II squamous cell lung carcinoma.

This clone turned up a few times. J is TRBJ1-5 and V is TRBV9; D is unclear. The V end was cut by 0 bases, the J end by 8 bases, with 9 bases between. This CDR3 is 13 amino acids long. In germline, CDR1 is SGDLS, CDR2 YYNGEE. This CDR3 reads CASSVGEAEPQHF. For the CDR3, the DNA is TGTGCCAGCAGCGTAGGGGAAGCGGAGCCCCAGCATTTT.

This clone turned up a few times. V and J are TRBV6-8 and TRBJ1-4; D unresolved. The germline V gene encodes CDR1 MNHGY and CDR2 SAAAGT. The CDR3 runs 14 residues. With 6 bases removed from V and 8 bases from J, the gap between germline ends came to 16 bases. CDR3 DNA: TGTGCCAGCAGCGAGAGTTCGGGCCTGGAAAAACTGTTTTTT. Amino acids: CASSESSGLEKLFF.

The chain combines TRBV6-8 with TRBJ2-3, with D perhaps TRBD1 or TRBD2 (5 bases each). The CDR3 has 15 residues. Trimming cost V 6 bases and J 0 bases, with 13 bases left between them. Per the germline V gene, CDR1 is MNHGY and CDR2 is SAAAGT. This chain's CDR3 is CASSTVGPSTDTQYF. For the CDR3, the DNA is TGTGCCAGCAGCACGGTGGGACCAAGCACAGATACGCAGTATTTT.

By share, this clone counts as large. This chain uses TRBV9 with TRBJ2-7, with a tentative D call TRBD1 (6 bases). The CDR3 contains 16 residues. Between the trimmed V and J ends, which lost 0 bases and 2 bases, there was a span of 15 bases. Germline V gene data show CDR1 as SGDLS and CDR2 as YYNGEE. DNA for the CDR3: TGTGCCAGCAGCGTAGATTGGACAGAGGGTCCCTACGAGCAGTACTTC. It specifies CASSVDWTEGPYEQYF. Based on the CDR3 plus reference TRBV9 and TRBJ2-7, the full variable domain is DSGVTQTPKHLITATGQRVTLRCSPRSGDLSVYWYQQSLDQGLQFLIQYYNGEERAKGNILERFSAQQFPDLHSELNLSSLELGDSALYFCASSVDWTEGPYEQYFGPGTRLTVT.

This clone was observed a few times. J is TRBJ2-5 and V is TRBV4-1, with D unclear. CDR3 length: 15 residues. Germline CDR1 is MGHRA and CDR2 is YSYEKL. V was clipped by 1 base and J by 4 bases, with 13 bases between them. The CDR3 protein is CASSQGVSLRETQYF. CDR3 DNA sequence: TGCGCCAGCAGCCAAGGAGTTAGCTTAAGAGAGACCCAGTACTTC.

By share, this clone counts as medium-sized. The chain uses TRBV9 and TRBJ1-2; 8 bases match TRBD1. The CDR3 covers 17 residues. V gave up 0 bases and J gave up 8 bases; unmatched junction bases: 15. Germline V lookup: CDR1 SGDLS, CDR2 YYNGEE. CDR3 sequence reads: CASSVAPGQGGPGGYTF. The CDR3 region has the DNA TGTGCCAGCAGCGTAGCCCCTGGACAGGGAGGCCCAGGAGGCTACACCTTC.

The chain employs TRBV11-3 and TRBJ2-2; no definite D call. With 5 bases removed from V and 2 bases from J, the gap between germline ends came to 12 bases. The CDR3 runs 15 residues. The germline CDR1 and CDR2 sequences are SGHNT and YENEEA. CDR3: CASSPRQLNTGELFF. CDR3 coding DNA: TGTGCCAGCAGCCCCCGTCAGTTAAACACCGGGGAGCTGTTTTTT.

Only one count was recorded for this clone. The rearrangement joins TRBV29-1 to TRBJ2-3, with D uncertain. The CDR3 length is 14 residues. CDR1 is SQVTM and CDR2 is ANQGSEA in the germline V gene. V lost 1 base to trimming and J lost 5 bases, with 13 bases between them. As DNA, the CDR3 is TGCAGCGTTGAAGCTCAAAGGGTGGGAGATACGCAGTATTTT. Translating gives CSVEAQRVGDTQYF.

The chain has TRBV11-3 and TRBJ2-7; 14 bases agree with TRBD2. From germline, CDR1 is SGHNT and CDR2 YENEEA. This CDR3 has 18 amino acids. The V segment lost 5 bases and the J segment 0 bases; nucleotides outside the gene matches: 9. Here the CDR3 DNA reads TGTGCCAGCAGCGAGGGACTAGCGGGGGCCATCAACTCCTACGAGCAGTACTTC. Encoded protein: CASSEGLAGAINSYEQYF.